The T cell receptor (beta chain) under discussion was sequenced for a study of cytomegalovirus exposure and HLA in healthy donors. Study-level information: A data release that came early held some 79 million unique TCRs from HLA-typed donors.

The PCR was carried out with 60 Vbeta primers and 13 Jbeta primers. The data were produced by immunoSEQ multiplex PCR, yet TCRdb's version contains in-frame clones alone and is incomplete. The sample data list 65,000 to 95,000 clones. This CDR3 has 16 amino acids. Germline CDR1 LNHDA, CDR2 SQIVND (reference sequence). Trimming removed 3 bases from V and 1 base from J; junction bases left unmatched: 6. This chain links TRBV19 with TRBJ2-4; 7 nucleotides agree with TRBD2. This clonotype originated in a woman in her sixties in good health and CMV-seronegative. What was sequenced was PBMCs. The CDR3 here is CASSIPPRGAKNIQYF. The CDR3 nucleotides read TGTGCCAGTAGTATTCCGCCGCGGGGGGCCAAAAACATTCAGTACTTC.